The clone carrying this T cell receptor beta chain was seen a few times. Its cognate antigen is unknown. This specimen belongs to a study of T-cell reconstitution after alpha-beta-depleted transplantation in children. Unique molecular identifiers were built into the TCRbeta library. TCRdb reprocessed the PCR reads with MiXCR, giving one entry per CDR3 protein. The top ten clones hold about 5% of a sample with a few hundred thousand distinct CDR3 sequences, 20% to 30% of them seen once. Study results and caveats: Surviving recipient cells, namely T cells and thymic progenitors, were the source of high day-60 TCRbeta diversity in some patients.

V shed 5 bases, J shed 3 bases, and the junction held 9 bases outside the gene matches. CDR3 length: 15 amino acids. Germline CDR1 is LGHNA and CDR2 is YNFKEQ. Sample: PBMCs, mostly from graft donor cells, taken 360 days after TCRalphabeta/CD19-depleted stem cell transplant. The sequence was obtained from a female patient aged 2-15 years who had a stem cell transplant for congenital amegakaryocytic thrombocytopenia, so the T cells may come from the graft donor. The V call is TRBV4-2, the J call TRBJ2-7; TRBD2 aligns across 8 bases. CDR3 in DNA: TGTGCCAGCAGCATGAGCGGGAGCCAGAACTACGAGCAGTACTTC. This codes for CASSMSGSQNYEQYF.